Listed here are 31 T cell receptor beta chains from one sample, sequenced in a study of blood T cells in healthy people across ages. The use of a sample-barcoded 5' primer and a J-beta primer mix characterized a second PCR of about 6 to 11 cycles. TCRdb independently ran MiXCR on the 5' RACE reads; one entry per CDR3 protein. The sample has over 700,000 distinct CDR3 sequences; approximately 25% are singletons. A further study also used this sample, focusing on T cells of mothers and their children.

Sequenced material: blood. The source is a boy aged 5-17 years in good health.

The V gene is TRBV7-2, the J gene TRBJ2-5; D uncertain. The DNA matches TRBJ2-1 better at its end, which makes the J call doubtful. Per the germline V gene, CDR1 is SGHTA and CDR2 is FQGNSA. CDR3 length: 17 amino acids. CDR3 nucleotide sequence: TGTGCCAGCAGCCCAAGCTTATCGGGTGCCACTAACAATGAGCAGTTCTTC. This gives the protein CASSPSLSGATNNEQFF.

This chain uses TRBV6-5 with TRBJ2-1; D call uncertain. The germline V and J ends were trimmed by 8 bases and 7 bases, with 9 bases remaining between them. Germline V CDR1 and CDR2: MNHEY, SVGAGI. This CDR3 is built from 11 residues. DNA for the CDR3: TGTGCCAGCGGGGATCATAATGAGCAGTTCTTC. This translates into CASGDHNEQFF.

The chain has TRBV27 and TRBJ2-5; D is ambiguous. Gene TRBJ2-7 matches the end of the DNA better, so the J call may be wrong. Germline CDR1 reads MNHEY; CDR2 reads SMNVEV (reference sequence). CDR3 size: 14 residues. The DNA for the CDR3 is TGTGCCAGCAGGGACCAGATGAGGAACTACGAGCAGTACTTC. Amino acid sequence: CASRDQMRNYEQYF.

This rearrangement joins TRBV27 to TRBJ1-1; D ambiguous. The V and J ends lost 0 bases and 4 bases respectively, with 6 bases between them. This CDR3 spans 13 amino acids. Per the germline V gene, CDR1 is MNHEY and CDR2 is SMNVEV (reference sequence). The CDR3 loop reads CASSLSGRTEAFF. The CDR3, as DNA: TGTGCCAGCAGTTTATCGGGCCGCACTGAAGCTTTCTTT.

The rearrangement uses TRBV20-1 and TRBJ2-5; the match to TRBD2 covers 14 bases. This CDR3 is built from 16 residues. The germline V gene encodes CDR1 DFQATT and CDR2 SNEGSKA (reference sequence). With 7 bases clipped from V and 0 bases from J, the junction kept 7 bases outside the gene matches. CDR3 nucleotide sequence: TGCAGTGTCGCCGGGACTAGCGGGAGCCACCAAGAGACCCAGTACTTC. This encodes CSVAGTSGSHQETQYF.

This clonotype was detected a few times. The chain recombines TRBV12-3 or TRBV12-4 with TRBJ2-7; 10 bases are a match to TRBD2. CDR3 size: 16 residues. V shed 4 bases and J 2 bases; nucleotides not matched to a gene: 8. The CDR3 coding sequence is TGTGCCAGCAGTTACGGGAGGACTAGCGGCACCTACGAGCAGTACTTC. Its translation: CASSYGRTSGTYEQYF.

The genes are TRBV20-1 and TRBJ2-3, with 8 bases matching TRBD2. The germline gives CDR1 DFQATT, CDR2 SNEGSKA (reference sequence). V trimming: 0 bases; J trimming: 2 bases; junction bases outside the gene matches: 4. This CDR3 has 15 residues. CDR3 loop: CSARELADLTDTQYF. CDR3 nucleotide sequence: TGCAGTGCTAGAGAACTAGCGGATCTCACAGATACGCAGTATTTT.

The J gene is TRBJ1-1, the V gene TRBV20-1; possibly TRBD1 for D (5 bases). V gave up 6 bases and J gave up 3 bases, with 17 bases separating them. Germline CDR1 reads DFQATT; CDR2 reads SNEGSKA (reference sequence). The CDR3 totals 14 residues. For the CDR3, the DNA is TGCAGTGCCAAGCGGGGCCCGGGTGACACTGAAGCTTTCTTT. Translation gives CSAKRGPGDTEAFF.

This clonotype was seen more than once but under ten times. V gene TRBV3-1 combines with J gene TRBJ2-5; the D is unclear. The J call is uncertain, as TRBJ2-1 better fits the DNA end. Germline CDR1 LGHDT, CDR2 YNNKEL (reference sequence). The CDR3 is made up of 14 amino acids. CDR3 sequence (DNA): TGTGCCAGCAGCCAAGTGAGGTCTGGAAATGAGCAGTTCTTC. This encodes CASSQVRSGNEQFF.

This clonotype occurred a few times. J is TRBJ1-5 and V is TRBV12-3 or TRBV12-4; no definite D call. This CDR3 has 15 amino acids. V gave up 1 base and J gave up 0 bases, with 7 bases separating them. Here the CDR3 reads CASSLGADSNQPQHF. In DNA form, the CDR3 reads TGTGCCAGCAGTTTAGGGGCGGATAGCAATCAGCCCCAGCATTTT.

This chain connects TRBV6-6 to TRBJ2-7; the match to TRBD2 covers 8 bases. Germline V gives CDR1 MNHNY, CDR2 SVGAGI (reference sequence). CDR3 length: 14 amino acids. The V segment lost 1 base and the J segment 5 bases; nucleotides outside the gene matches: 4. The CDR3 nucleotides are TGTGCCAGCAGTTACTGGGGGCGGGGGGACGAGCAGTACTTC. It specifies CASSYWGRGDEQYF.

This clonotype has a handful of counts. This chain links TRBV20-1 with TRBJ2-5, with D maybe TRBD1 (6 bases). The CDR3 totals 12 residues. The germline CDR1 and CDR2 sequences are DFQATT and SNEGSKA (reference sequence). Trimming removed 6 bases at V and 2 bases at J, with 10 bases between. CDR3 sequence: CSAPGTQETQYF. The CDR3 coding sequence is TGCAGTGCGCCAGGGACACAAGAGACCCAGTACTTC.

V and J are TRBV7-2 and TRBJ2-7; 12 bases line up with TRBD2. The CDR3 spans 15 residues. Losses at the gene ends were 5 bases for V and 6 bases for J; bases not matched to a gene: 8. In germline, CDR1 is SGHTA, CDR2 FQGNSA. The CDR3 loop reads CASSGLAGTLLEQYF. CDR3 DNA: TGTGCCAGCAGCGGACTAGCGGGGACTCTTCTCGAGCAGTACTTC.

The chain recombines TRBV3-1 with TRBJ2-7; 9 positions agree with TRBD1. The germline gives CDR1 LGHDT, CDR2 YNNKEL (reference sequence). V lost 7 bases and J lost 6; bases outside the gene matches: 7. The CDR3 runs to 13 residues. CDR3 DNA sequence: TGTGCCAGCACCGGACAGGGGACCCTCGAGCAGTACTTC. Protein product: CASTGQGTLEQYF.

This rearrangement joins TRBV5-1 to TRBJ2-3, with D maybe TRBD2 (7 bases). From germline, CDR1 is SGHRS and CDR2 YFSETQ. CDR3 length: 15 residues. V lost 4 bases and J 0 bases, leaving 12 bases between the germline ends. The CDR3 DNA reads TGCGCCAGCAGCGTCGCGGGGGCCAGCACAGATACGCAGTATTTT. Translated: CASSVAGASTDTQYF.

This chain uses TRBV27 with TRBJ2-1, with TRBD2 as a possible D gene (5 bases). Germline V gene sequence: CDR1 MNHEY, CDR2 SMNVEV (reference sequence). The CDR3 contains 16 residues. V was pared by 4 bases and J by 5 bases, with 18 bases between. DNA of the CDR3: TGTGCCAGCAGTTCCAATTCGGGAATTAATCACAATGAGCAGTTCTTC. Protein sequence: CASSSNSGINHNEQFF.

CDR3 loop: CASSPPGEYGYTF. The DNA for the CDR3 is TGTGCCAGCAGCCCTCCCGGGGAGTATGGCTACACCTTC. The chain recombines TRBV7-9 with TRBJ1-2, with D uncertain. V gave up 5 bases and J gave up 5 bases, with 12 bases separating them. The CDR3 is 13 amino acids. Looked up from germline, CDR1 is SEHNR and CDR2 is FQNEAQ (reference sequence). The whole variable domain, remainder taken from reference TRBV7-9 and TRBJ1-2, is DTGVSQNPRHKITKRGQNVTFRCDPISEHNRLYWYRQTLGQGPEFLTYFQNEAQLEKSRLLSDRFSAERPKGSFSTLEIQRTEQGDSAMYLCASSPPGEYGYTFGSGTRLTVV.

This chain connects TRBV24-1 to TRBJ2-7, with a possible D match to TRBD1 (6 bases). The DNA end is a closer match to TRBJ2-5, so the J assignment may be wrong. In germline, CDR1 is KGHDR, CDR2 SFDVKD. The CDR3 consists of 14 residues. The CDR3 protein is CATSDTDREETQYF. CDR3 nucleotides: TGTGCCACCAGTGACACGGACAGAGAAGAGACCCAGTACTTC.

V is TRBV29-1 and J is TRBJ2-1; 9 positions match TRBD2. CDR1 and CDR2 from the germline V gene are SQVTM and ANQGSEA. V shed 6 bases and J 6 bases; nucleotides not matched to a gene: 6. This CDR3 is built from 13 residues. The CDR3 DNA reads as TGCAGCGTCAAAGGACTAGCGCTCAATGAGCAGTTCTTC. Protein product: CSVKGLALNEQFF.

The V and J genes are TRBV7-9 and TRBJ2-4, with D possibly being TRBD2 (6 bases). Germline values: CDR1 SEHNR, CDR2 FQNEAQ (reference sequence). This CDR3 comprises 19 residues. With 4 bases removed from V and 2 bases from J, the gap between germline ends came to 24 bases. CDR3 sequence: CASSSTGRAGLGSKNIQYF. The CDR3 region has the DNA TGTGCCAGCAGCTCTACCGGACGGGCGGGGCTTGGGTCCAAAAACATTCAGTACTTC.

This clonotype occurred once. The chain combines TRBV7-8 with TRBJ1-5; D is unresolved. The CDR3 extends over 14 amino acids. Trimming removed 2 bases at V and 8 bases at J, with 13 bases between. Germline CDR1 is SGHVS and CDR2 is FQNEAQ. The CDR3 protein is CASSLMVQSKPQHF. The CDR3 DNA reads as TGTGCCAGCAGCTTAATGGTACAGTCTAAGCCCCAGCATTTT.

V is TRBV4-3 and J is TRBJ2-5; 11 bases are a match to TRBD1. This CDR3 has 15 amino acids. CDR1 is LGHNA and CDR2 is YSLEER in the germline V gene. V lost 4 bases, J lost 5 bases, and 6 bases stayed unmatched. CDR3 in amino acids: CASSPGQGDAETQYF. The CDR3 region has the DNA TGCGCCAGCAGCCCGGGACAGGGGGACGCGGAGACCCAGTACTTC.

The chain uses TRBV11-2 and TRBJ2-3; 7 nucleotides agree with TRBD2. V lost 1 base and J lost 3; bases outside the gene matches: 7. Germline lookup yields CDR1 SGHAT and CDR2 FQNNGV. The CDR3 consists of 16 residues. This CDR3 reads CASSLVRGGPTDTQYF. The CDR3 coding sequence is TGTGCCAGCAGCTTAGTTCGGGGAGGGCCGACAGATACGCAGTATTTT.

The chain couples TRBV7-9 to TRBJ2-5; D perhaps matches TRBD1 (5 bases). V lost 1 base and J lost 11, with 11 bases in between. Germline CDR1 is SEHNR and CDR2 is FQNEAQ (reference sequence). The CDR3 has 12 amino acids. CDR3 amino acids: CASSLGQGAQYF. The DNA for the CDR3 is TGTGCCAGCAGCTTAGGGCAGGGCGCGCAGTACTTC.

The CDR3 nucleotides read TGTGCCAGCAGCCAATGGGGCGGGAGCGACAATGAGCAGTTCTTC. This encodes CASSQWGGSDNEQFF. The chain combines TRBV3-1 with TRBJ2-1, with 7 bases lining up with TRBD2. This CDR3 comprises 15 residues. Germline V gene sequence: CDR1 LGHDT, CDR2 YNNKEL (reference sequence). The ends lost 2 bases at V and 5 bases at J; junction bases unmatched: 6.

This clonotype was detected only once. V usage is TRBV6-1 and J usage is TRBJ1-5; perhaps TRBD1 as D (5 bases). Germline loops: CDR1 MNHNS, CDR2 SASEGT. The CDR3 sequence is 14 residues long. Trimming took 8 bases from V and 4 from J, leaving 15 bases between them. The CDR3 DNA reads TGTGCCAGCTGGGGGGGACTGATAAATCAGCCCCAGCATTTT. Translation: CASWGGLINQPQHF.

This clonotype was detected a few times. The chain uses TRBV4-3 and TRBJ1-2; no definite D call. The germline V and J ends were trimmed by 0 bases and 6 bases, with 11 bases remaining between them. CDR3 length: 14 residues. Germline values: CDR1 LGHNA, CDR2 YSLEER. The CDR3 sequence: CASSQDHGSDGYTF. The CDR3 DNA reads TGCGCCAGCAGCCAAGATCACGGATCCGATGGCTACACCTTC.

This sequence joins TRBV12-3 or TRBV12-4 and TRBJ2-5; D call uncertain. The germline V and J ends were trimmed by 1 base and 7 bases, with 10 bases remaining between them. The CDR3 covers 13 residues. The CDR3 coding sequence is TGTGCCAGCAGTTTAGAGCAATACGGGACCCAGTACTTC. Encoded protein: CASSLEQYGTQYF.

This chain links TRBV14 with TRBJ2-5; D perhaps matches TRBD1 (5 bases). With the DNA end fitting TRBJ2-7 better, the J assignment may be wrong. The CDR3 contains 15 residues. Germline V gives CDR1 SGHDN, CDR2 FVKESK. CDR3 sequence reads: CASSQDGAPRHEQYF. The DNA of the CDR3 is TGTGCCAGCAGCCAAGATGGGGCACCAAGACACGAGCAGTACTTC.

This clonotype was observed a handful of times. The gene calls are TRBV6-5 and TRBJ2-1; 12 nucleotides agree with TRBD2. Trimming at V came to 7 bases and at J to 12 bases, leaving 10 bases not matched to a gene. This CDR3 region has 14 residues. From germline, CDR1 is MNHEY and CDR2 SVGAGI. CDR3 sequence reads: CASTRLAGEGRQFF. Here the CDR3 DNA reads TGTGCCAGCACCCGACTAGCGGGGGAAGGGCGGCAGTTCTTC.

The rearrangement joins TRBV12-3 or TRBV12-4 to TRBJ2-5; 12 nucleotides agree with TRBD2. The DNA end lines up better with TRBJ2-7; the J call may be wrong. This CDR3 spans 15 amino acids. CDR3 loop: CASRPGTSGYYEQYF. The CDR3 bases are TGTGCCAGCAGGCCAGGGACTAGCGGGTACTACGAGCAGTACTTC.